This T cell receptor beta chain appears in the sequencing data of a study of shared clonotypes between healthy human individuals. All the donors were Caucasian adults who lived in Nashville, Tennessee. Sequencing was performed with immunoSEQ multiplex PCR; in TCRdb, only in-frame clones are kept and a portion is missing. The data contain over 850,000 clones, around 78% of them seen just once; the ten biggest clones take up more than 0.5%. V shed 4 bases, J shed 8 bases, and the junction held 8 bases outside the gene matches. CDR3 length equals 13 residues. Germline CDR1 reads SGHNT; CDR2 reads YYREEE (reference sequence).

The material sequenced was memory CD4+ T cells from PBMCs. Subset specified: CD45RA-negative fraction. The chain links TRBV5-4 to TRBJ1-2; 7 nucleotides align to TRBD1. The source of this sequence is a man between 18 and 35 years old in good health. Some clones in this sample may be carry-over from other donors' samples. The CDR3: CASSPDRDWGYTF. In DNA, the CDR3 is TGTGCCAGCAGCCCTGACAGGGATTGGGGCTACACCTTC. Full variable domain (outside the CDR3, taken from reference TRBV5-4 and TRBJ1-2): ETGVTQSPTHLIKTRGQQVTLRCSSQSGHNTVSWYQQALGQGPQFIFQYYREEENGRGNFPPRFSGLQFPNYSSELNVNALELDDSALYLCASSPDRDWGYTFGSGTRLTVV.